A selection of T cell receptor beta chains follows, all from one sample in a study of T-cell reconstitution after alpha-beta-depleted transplantation in children. TCRdb re-analysed the PCR reads in MiXCR, keeping a single row per CDR3 protein. This table has some 590,000 distinct CDR3 sequences, 10% appearing once. Sequencing used PBMCs from the stem cell graft donor, obtained from the stem cell graft. The receptors here all came from a human donor who donated a stem cell graft to a child with acute myeloid leukemia. The CDR3 runs from the conserved cysteine through the conserved F or W.

cdr3_aa	j_call	v_call
CSAGTSTDTQYF	TRBJ2-3	TRBV20-1
CASSLEMSGRGSEQFF	TRBJ2-1	TRBV27
CSATIQRSSYEQYF	TRBJ2-7	TRBV20-1
CASNSGESDTQYF	TRBJ2-3	TRBV5-1
CASSLSGSLSSYEQYF	TRBJ2-7	TRBV5-5
CASKESGGARAGELFF	TRBJ2-2	TRBV5-6
CASSYGRRETTIEQYF	TRBJ2-7	TRBV6-2/TRBV6-3
CASSHQNPNYGYTF	TRBJ1-2	TRBV6-2/TRBV6-3
CASFGRVPPYNEQFF	TRBJ2-1	TRBV28
CASRQDSDEQYF	TRBJ2-7	TRBV7-9
CASSLGSGLHDQPQHF	TRBJ1-5	TRBV12-3/TRBV12-4
CASSPPGLAGGLDEQFF	TRBJ2-1	TRBV18
CASSQSGGASGRPVTDTQYF	TRBJ2-3	TRBV4-3
CAISEGRGRSEAFF	TRBJ1-1	TRBV10-3
CASSELGPRQPQHF	TRBJ1-5	TRBV25-1
CASLLLRELFF	TRBJ2-2	TRBV6-6
CASSPGGGWQPQHF	TRBJ1-5	TRBV3-1
CAALSDGRAKTDTQYF	TRBJ2-3	TRBV10-3
CASSALSAGATGNEQFF	TRBJ2-1	TRBV18
CASSQITSGSGGEQFF	TRBJ2-1	TRBV14
CASSSGLATTYEQYF	TRBJ2-7	TRBV12-3/TRBV12-4
CASSQTGLASYEQYF	TRBJ2-7	TRBV3-1
CATSDLQTGTGGPTDTQYF	TRBJ2-3	TRBV24-1
CATNYGDTEAFF	TRBJ1-1	TRBV2
CASSRGTPTFQETQYF	TRBJ2-5	TRBV6-2/TRBV6-3
CATSRGLAGGETQYF	TRBJ2-5	TRBV15
CAWTSSTQQFF	TRBJ2-1	TRBV30
CSVEGSARNTGELFF	TRBJ2-2	TRBV29-1
CASSQEKGTGELFF	TRBJ2-2	TRBV4-2
CASSSGTGGHEQYF	TRBJ2-7	TRBV3-1
CSATEREVGHNEQFF	TRBJ2-1	TRBV20-1
CSVAEGSSTDTQYF	TRBJ2-3	TRBV29-1
CSARERVEQYF	TRBJ2-7	TRBV20-1
CASSEGNYGYTF	TRBJ1-2	TRBV6-1
CASSGQMNTEAFF	TRBJ1-1	TRBV3-1
CSVPVQLNEQFF	TRBJ2-1	TRBV29-1